Listed below are T cell receptor beta chains from one sample, sequenced in a study of blood T cell repertoires in COVID-19. Repertoires were generated with immunoSEQ multiplex PCR, while TCRdb's copy carries only in-frame clones and drops some. The sample comprises about 40,000 clones, about 80% of which are singletons, and 24% rests with the top ten. Sequenced input: peripheral blood. The receptors were gathered from a human donor with acute or convalescent COVID-19. The donor label of this sample is uncertain. The CDR3 runs from the conserved cysteine through the conserved F or W. D genes are given only for firm matches. Size is omitted from some rows. Given values are once, few, many or a class for expanded clones.

V	size	D	J	DNA	CDR3
TRBV21-1	.	.	TRBJ2-1	TGTGCCAGCCGGGATCCGGGAGTAAAGAGGAATGAGCAGTTCTTC	CASRDPGVKRNEQFF
TRBV14	.	.	TRBJ1-2	TGTGCCAGCAGCCAATTGTCAGGGGAGAACTATGGCTACACCTTC	CASSQLSGENYGYTF
TRBV18	.	.	TRBJ2-1	TGTGCCAGCTCACCACCTAGCGGCACGAGTTACAATGAGCAGTTCTTC	CASSPPSGTSYNEQFF
TRBV5-1	.	TRBD1	TRBJ1-1	TGCGCCAGCAGCTGGAGACAGGGAGAGAACACTGAAGCTTTCTTT	CASSWRQGENTEAFF
TRBV28	few	.	TRBJ1-2	TGTGCCAGCAGTTTCGGCGGAGGGCGAAGGTCGGGCTACACCTTC	CASSFGGGRRSGYTF
TRBV9	.	TRBD1	TRBJ2-3	TGTGCCAGCAGCGAGACCGGGACAGGGGCTAGCACAGATACGCAGTATTTT	CASSETGTGASTDTQYF
TRBV5-6	.	.	TRBJ1-5	TGTGCCAGCAGCCCCTACGCCTTGGGAGGGAACAATCAGCCCCAGCATTTT	CASSPYALGGNNQPQHF
TRBV11-3	.	.	TRBJ2-1	TGTGCCAGCAGCTCCCCTCCGGAGGTTGATGAGCAGTTCTTC	CASSSPPEVDEQFF
TRBV6-5	.	.	TRBJ1-5	TGTGCCAGCAGTTACTCCGGTGGCGGTCCCCAGCATTTT	CASSYSGGGPQHF
TRBV19	few	.	TRBJ1-5	TGTGCCAGTAAGATTCCCCGGGACAATCAGCCCCAGCATTTT	CASKIPRDNQPQHF
TRBV9	.	TRBD1	TRBJ1-1	TGTGCCAGCAGCCGACAGGGAATGAACACTGAAGCTTTCTTT	CASSRQGMNTEAFF
TRBV19	.	.	TRBJ1-5	TGTGCCAGTAGTTTACCCGGGACTATTAGGGGGCAGCCCCAGCATTTT	CASSLPGTIRGQPQHF
TRBV30	.	.	TRBJ2-3	TGTGCCTGGAGTCTCGGCGACGCGGGACCCCCAGATACGCAGTATTTT	CAWSLGDAGPPDTQYF
TRBV11-1	.	.	TRBJ1-1	TGTGCCAGCAGCTCGACATGGAAAGACACTGAAGCTTTCTTT	CASSSTWKDTEAFF
TRBV9	.	.	TRBJ1-5	TGTGCCAGCAGCGTAAGCTATAGCAATCAGCCCCAGCATTTT	CASSVSYSNQPQHF
TRBV30	.	TRBD2	TRBJ2-5	TGTGCATTGAGTCTAGCGGACTTAACTGAGACCCAGTACTTC	CALSLADLTETQYF
TRBV28	.	TRBD1	TRBJ1-5	TGTGCCACCCACGACAGGGCTAAAGGGGTTAATCAGCCCCAGCATTTT	CATHDRAKGVNQPQHF
TRBV5-4	.	.	TRBJ2-5	TGTGCCAGCAGCTTGGGCAGGGGTCGTGAGACCCAGTACTTC	CASSLGRGRETQYF
TRBV29-1	.	.	TRBJ2-7	TGCAGCGTACAGACTAGCTCCTACGAGCAGTACTTC	CSVQTSSYEQYF
TRBV19	few	.	TRBJ1-5	TGTGCCAGTAGTGGGGACATTAGCAATCAGCCCCAGCATTTT	CASSGDISNQPQHF
TRBV28	.	.	TRBJ2-1	TGTGCCAGCAGGACCCTGGGTGGGAGTACAAATGAGCAGTTCTTC	CASRTLGGSTNEQFF
TRBV12-5	.	TRBD1	TRBJ1-3	TGTGCTAGTGGTTTTCTACAGGGGGTAAACTCTGGAAACACCATATATTTT	CASGFLQGVNSGNTIYF
TRBV6-1	.	.	TRBJ1-5	TGTGCCAGCAGTGAACGGAATGTGGACAGCTCCAATCAGCCCCAGCATTTT	CASSERNVDSSNQPQHF
TRBV10-1	.	TRBD1	TRBJ1-6	TGCGCCAGCACGGGACAGCTAAATTCACCCCTCCACTTT	CASTGQLNSPLHF
TRBV7-2	.	TRBD2	TRBJ2-3	TGTGCCAGCAGCTTAGATCTAGCGGGAGGGAAAAAAGATACGCAGTATTTT	CASSLDLAGGKKDTQYF
TRBV11-2	.	.	TRBJ1-5	TGTGCCAGCAGCTCGACAGGCAATCAGCCCCAGCATTTT	CASSSTGNQPQHF
TRBV3-1/TRBV3-2	.	.	TRBJ1-5	TGTGCCAGCAGCTGGGGGAGGGCCAATCAGCCCCAGCATTTT	CASSWGRANQPQHF
TRBV27	.	TRBD1	TRBJ1-4	TGTGCCAGCAGGACTTTACAGGGGGCCGCGGTATCTAATGAAAAACTGTTTTTT	CASRTLQGAAVSNEKLFF
TRBV5-1	.	TRBD2	TRBJ2-7	TGCGCCAGCAGCTTTGGACTAGCGGGGGAGAGCTCCTACGAGCAGTACTTC	CASSFGLAGESSYEQYF
TRBV7-6	.	TRBD2	TRBJ2-7	TGTGCCAGCAGCTTAGCGGCACTAGCGGGAGTCTCCTACGAGCAGTACTTC	CASSLAALAGVSYEQYF
TRBV7-3	.	TRBD2	TRBJ2-5	TGTGCCAGCAGCCCCGGGACTAGCGGGAGGTGGCAAGAGACCCAGTACTTC	CASSPGTSGRWQETQYF
TRBV4-3	.	TRBD1	TRBJ1-1	TGCGCCAGCAGCCAAGGGACAGGGGGTGGTAACACTGAAGCTTTCTTT	CASSQGTGGGNTEAFF
TRBV6-5	.	TRBD1	TRBJ2-7	TGTGCCAGCAGGTCAACAGGGGGCGCGGTCCACGAGCAGTACTTC	CASRSTGGAVHEQYF
TRBV10-1	.	TRBD1	TRBJ2-7	TGCGCCAGCAGTGAGTCTGACAGGGATGTCCACGAGCAGTACTTC	CASSESDRDVHEQYF
TRBV9	.	TRBD1	TRBJ1-4	TGTGCCAGCAGCGGAGGACAGGCTAATGAAAAACTGTTTTTT	CASSGGQANEKLFF
TRBV6-5	.	TRBD1	TRBJ1-1	TGTGCCAGCAGTTACTCGGACAGGGGGAGACAAGCTTTCTTT	CASSYSDRGRQAFF
TRBV7-2	.	.	TRBJ2-3	TGTGCCAGCAGCCTCCAGGATACGCAGTATTTT	CASSLQDTQYF
TRBV10-3	.	.	TRBJ1-1	TGTGCCATCAGTGAATCCCTCGGGGGAAGCACTGAAGCTTTCTTT	CAISESLGGSTEAFF
TRBV4-1	.	TRBD2	TRBJ2-7	TGCGCCAGCAGCCAAGCGGGACTAGGGGTCTACGAGCAGTACTTC	CASSQAGLGVYEQYF
TRBV7-3	.	.	TRBJ2-1	TGTGCCAGCAGCTTACAGTTCTACAATGAGCAGTTCTTC	CASSLQFYNEQFF
TRBV6-5	.	.	TRBJ2-3	TGTGCCAGCAGCCCCGCCTTGGCTGGAGGTACGCAGTATTTT	CASSPALAGGTQYF
TRBV25-1	.	.	TRBJ1-6	TGTGCCAGCAGTGAAGGAGCCCTGAATTCACCCCTCCACTTT	CASSEGALNSPLHF
TRBV18	.	TRBD1	TRBJ1-6	TGTGCCAGCTCACCACAGGACAGGGGCTCACCCCTCCACTTT	CASSPQDRGSPLHF
TRBV3-1/TRBV3-2	.	TRBD2	TRBJ2-1	TGTGCCAGCAGCCTCGGACTAGCGGGAGGGCCGGACGATGAGCAGTTCTTC	CASSLGLAGGPDDEQFF
TRBV12-5	.	.	TRBJ1-2	TGTGCTAGTGGTTTGGGAGGGGGGGCCGGAGGCTACACCTTC	CASGLGGGAGGYTF
TRBV7-2	.	.	TRBJ2-1	TGTGCCAGCAGCTTAGCGGTGCTAGCCCATGAGCAGTTCTTC	CASSLAVLAHEQFF
TRBV7-2	.	.	TRBJ1-1	TGTGCCAGCAGCTTCGCAGGCGCTGAAGCTTTCTTT	CASSFAGAEAFF
TRBV6-2/TRBV6-3	.	TRBD1	TRBJ1-6	TGTGCCAGCAGTCGGTGGACAGGGCAGGGTTCATCACCCCTCCACTTT	CASSRWTGQGSSPLHF
TRBV7-6	.	.	TRBJ1-1	TGTGCCAGCAGCTTAGGTGTCAGTCTGAACACTGAAGCTTTCTTT	CASSLGVSLNTEAFF
TRBV3-1/TRBV3-2	.	.	TRBJ1-1	TGTGCCAGCAGCCAAGGATTGGGGAGAACCATGAACACTGAAGCTTTCTTT	CASSQGLGRTMNTEAFF
TRBV7-9	.	TRBD2	TRBJ2-3	TGTGCCAGCAGCCCACGGGCGGGAGCTGGCACAGATACGCAGTATTTT	CASSPRAGAGTDTQYF
TRBV29-1	.	TRBD2	TRBJ2-5	TGCAGCGTTGAAAGACTAGCGGGGGGTCAAGAGACCCAGTACTTC	CSVERLAGGQETQYF
TRBV30	.	.	TRBJ1-5	TGTGCCTGGAGTGTAGGAGTTGTCAGCAATCAGCCCCAGCATTTT	CAWSVGVVSNQPQHF
TRBV10-3	.	.	TRBJ1-1	TGTGCCATCATTTCCGAAGCGGCAGATGAAGCTTTCTTT	CAIISEAADEAFF